This TCR beta chain came from a study of shared clonotypes between healthy human individuals. Across the study: Serving as donors were a couple of women and a few men, whose ages spanned 18 to 49.

This CDR3 region has 14 residues. The germline gives CDR1 SGHRS, CDR2 YFSETQ. The V end was cut by 3 bases, the J end by 3 bases, with 12 bases between. Once extracted for a subset, genomic DNA was divided evenly among several immunoSEQ plates. TCRdb's copy holds only in-frame clones and misses some; the assay was immunoSEQ multiplex PCR. The profile shows more than 450,000 clones, around 79% of them singletons. Sequenced material: PBMCs. The TCR sequence derives from a woman between 35 and 50 years old in good health. Some clones in this sample may be carry-over from other donors' samples. The chain combines TRBV5-1 with TRBJ2-5; D gene ambiguous. The CDR3 reads CASSSRALEETQYF. The CDR3 DNA reads TGCGCCAGCAGCTCTAGAGCGTTGGAAGAGACCCAGTACTTC.